This T cell receptor (beta chain) was identified in a study of long-term antiretroviral therapy in people with HIV. Sequencing used immunoSEQ v3.0 at survey level. Using immunoSEQ multiplex PCR, the repertoire was profiled, and TCRdb retains in-frame clones only, with some absent. Among under 30,000 clones listed, 70% to 85% were seen once. Broader study findings: Increased diversity was seen after ART, yet it remained lower than in transplant donor controls. Blood dates from 2004 to 2017, possibly under older ART regimens. Absence of data on ART adherence, viral resistance or therapy changes was noted. The repertoire was dominated at all time points by clones expanded before ART.

In this sample, this clone turned up once. The target antigen is unknown. V lost 4 bases and J lost 6; bases outside the gene matches: 8. CDR1 is SGHDT, CDR2 YYEEEE, per germline. CDR3 length: 15 amino acids. The chain recombines TRBV5-6 with TRBJ2-2; TRBD2 matches at 8 bases. Sequences were derived from unsorted PBMCs, sampled 3 years after starting antiretroviral therapy. This TCR came from a middle-aged man with HIV. DNA of the CDR3: TGTGCCAGCAGCGGGGGGACTAGTAGGGCCGGGGAGCTGTTTTTT. Translated: CASSGGTSRAGELFF.